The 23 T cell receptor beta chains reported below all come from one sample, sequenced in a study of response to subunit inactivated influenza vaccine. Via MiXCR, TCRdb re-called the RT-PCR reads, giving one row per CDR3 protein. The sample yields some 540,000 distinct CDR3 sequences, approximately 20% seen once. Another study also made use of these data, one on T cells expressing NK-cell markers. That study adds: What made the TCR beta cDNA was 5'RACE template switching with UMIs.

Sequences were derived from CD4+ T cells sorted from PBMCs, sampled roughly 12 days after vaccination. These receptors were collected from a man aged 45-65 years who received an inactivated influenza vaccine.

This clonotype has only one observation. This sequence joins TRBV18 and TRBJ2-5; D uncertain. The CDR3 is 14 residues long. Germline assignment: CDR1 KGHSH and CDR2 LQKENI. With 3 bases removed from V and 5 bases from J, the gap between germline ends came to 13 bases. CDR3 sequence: CASSPSARPETQYF. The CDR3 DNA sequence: TGTGCCAGCTCACCCTCGGCTCGTCCGGAGACCCAGTACTTC.

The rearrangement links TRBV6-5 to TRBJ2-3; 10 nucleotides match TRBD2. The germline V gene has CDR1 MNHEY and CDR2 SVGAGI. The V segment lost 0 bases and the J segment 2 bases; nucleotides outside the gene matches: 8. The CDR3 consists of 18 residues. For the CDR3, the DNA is TGTGCCAGCAGTTACTCTGCTAGCGGGAGAGGAGACACAGATACGCAGTATTTT. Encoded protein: CASSYSASGRGDTDTQYF.

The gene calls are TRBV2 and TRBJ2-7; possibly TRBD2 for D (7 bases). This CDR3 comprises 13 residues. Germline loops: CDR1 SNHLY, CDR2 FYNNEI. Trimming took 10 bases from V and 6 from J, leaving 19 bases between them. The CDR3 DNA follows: TGTGCCACCCAGGGGAGGGCGGGAGTCGAGCAGTACTTC. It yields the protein CATQGRAGVEQYF.

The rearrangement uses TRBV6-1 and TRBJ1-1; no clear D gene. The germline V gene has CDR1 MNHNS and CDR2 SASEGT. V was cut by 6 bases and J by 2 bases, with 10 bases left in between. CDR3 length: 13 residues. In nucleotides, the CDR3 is TGTGCCAGCAGAGGAAGGATCAACACTGAAGCTTTCTTT. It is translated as CASRGRINTEAFF.

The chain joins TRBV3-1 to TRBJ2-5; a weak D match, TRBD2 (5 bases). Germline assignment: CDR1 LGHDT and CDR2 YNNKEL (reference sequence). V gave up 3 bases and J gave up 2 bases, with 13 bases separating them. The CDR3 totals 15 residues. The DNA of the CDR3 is TGTGCCAGCAGCCAGATGTACACGGGACAAGAGACCCAGTACTTC. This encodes CASSQMYTGQETQYF.

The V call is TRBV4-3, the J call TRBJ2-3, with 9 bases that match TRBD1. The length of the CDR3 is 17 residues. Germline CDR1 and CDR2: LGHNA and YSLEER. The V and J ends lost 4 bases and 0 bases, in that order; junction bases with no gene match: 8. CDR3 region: CASSREGTGRSTDTQYF. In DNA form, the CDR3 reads TGCGCCAGCAGCCGCGAGGGGACAGGGCGGAGCACAGATACGCAGTATTTT.

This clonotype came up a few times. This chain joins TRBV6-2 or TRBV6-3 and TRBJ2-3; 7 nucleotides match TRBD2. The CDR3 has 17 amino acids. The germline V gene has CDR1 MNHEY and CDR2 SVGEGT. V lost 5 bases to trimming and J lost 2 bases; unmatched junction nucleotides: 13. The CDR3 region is CASSEFKRDYYTDTQYF. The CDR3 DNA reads TGTGCCAGCAGTGAGTTTAAGCGGGACTACTACACAGATACGCAGTATTTT.

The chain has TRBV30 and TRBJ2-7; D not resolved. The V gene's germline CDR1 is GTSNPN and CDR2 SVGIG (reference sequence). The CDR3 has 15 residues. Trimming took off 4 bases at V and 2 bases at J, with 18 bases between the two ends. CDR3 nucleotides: TGTGCCTGGAAACCCAACGCGCTTAACACCTACGAGCAGTACTTC. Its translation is CAWKPNALNTYEQYF.

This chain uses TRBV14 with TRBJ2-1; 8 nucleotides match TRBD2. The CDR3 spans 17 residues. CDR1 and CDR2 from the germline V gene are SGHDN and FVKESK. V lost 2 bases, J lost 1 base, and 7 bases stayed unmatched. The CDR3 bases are TGTGCCAGCAGCCAATTGGGCGGGAGGAATTCCTACAATGAGCAGTTCTTC. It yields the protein CASSQLGGRNSYNEQFF.

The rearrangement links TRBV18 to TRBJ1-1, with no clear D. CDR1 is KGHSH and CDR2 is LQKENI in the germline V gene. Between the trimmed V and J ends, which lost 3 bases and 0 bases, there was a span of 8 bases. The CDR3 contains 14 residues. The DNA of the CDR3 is TGTGCCAGCTCACCTGTTAACCTGAACACTGAAGCTTTCTTT. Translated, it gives CASSPVNLNTEAFF.

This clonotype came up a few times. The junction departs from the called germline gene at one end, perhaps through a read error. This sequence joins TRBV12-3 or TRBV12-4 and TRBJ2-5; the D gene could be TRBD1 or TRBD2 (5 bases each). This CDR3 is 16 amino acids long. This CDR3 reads CASILGVGTIQETQYF. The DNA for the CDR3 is TGTGCCAGCATTTTAGGGGTCGGGACCATTCAAGAGACCCAGTACTTC.

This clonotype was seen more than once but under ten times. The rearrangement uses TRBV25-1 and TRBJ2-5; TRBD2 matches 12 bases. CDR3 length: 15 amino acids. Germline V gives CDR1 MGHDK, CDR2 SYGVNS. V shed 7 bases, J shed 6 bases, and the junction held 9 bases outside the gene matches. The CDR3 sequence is CASKKTSGRLKTQYF. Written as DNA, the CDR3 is TGTGCCAGCAAGAAGACTAGCGGGAGATTGAAGACCCAGTACTTC.

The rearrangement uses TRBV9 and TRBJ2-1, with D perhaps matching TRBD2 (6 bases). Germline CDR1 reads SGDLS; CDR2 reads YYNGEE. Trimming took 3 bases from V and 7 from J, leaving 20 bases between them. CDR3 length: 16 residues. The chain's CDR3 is CASSDTLVGGGNEQFF. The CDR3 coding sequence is TGTGCCAGCAGCGATACCCTAGTGGGTGGGGGGAATGAGCAGTTCTTC.

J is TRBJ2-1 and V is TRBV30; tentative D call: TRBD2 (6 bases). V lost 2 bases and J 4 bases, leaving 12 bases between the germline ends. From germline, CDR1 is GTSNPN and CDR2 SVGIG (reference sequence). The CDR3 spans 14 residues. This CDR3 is CAWSRGLQYNEQFF. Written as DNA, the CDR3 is TGTGCCTGGAGTCGGGGACTGCAATACAATGAGCAGTTCTTC. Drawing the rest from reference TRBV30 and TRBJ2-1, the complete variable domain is SQTIHQWPATLVQPVGSPLSLECTVEGTSNPNLYWYRQAAGRGLQLLFYSVGIGQISSEVPQNLSASRPQDRQFILSSKKLLLSDSGFYLCAWSRGLQYNEQFFGPGTRLTVL.

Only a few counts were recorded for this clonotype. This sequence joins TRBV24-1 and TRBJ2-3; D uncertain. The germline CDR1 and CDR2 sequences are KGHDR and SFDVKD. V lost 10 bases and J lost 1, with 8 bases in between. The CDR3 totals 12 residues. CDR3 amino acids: CATNSGTDTQYF. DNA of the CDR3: TGTGCCACTAACTCCGGCACAGATACGCAGTATTTT.

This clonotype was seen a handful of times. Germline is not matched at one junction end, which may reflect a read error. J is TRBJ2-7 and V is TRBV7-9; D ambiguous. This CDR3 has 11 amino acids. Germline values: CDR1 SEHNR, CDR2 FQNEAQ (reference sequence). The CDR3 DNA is TGTGTCAGCAGCCCTCAATACGAGCAGTACTTC. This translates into CVSSPQYEQYF. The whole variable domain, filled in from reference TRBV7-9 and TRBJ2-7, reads DTGVSQNPRHKITKRGQNVTFRCDPISEHNRLYWYRQTLGQGPEFLTYFQNEAQLEKSRLLSDRFSAERPKGSFSTLEIQRTEQGDSAMYLCVSSPQYEQYFGPGTRLTVT.

CDR3 protein: CASSYIRAGEQFF. Here the CDR3 DNA reads TGTGCCAGCAGTTACATCCGGGCTGGTGAGCAGTTCTTC. The rearrangement uses TRBV6-2 or TRBV6-3 and TRBJ2-1; D not resolved. Germline CDR1 reads MNHEY; CDR2 reads SVGEGT. CDR3 length equals 13 residues. The V gene lost 2 bases and the J gene lost 9 bases, with 11 bases spanning the gap.

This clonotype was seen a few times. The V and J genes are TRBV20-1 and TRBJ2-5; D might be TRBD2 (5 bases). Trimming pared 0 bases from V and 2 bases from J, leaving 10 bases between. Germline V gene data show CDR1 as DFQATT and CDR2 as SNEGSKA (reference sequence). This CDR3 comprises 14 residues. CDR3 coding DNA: TGCAGTGCTAGAGATAGCGCGGCACAAGAGACCCAGTACTTC. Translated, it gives CSARDSAAQETQYF.

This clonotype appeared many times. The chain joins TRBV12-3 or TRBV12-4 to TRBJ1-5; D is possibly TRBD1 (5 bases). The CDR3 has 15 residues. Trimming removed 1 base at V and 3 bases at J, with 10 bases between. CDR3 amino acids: CASSLVSGINQPQHF. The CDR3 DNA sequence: TGTGCCAGCAGTTTAGTTTCAGGGATCAATCAGCCCCAGCATTTT.

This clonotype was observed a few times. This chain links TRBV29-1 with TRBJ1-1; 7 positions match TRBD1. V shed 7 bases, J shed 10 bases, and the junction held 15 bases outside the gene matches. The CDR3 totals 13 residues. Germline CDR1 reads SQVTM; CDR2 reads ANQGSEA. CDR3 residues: CSAPDRTRGGAFF. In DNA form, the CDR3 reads TGCAGCGCTCCGGACAGGACGAGGGGGGGAGCTTTCTTT.

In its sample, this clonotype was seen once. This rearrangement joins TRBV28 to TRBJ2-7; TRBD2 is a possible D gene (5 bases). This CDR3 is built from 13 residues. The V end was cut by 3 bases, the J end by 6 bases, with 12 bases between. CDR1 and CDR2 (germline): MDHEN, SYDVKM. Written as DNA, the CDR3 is TGTGCCAGCAGTTTTCTAGCTCGGCGCGAGCAGTACTTC. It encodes CASSFLARREQYF.

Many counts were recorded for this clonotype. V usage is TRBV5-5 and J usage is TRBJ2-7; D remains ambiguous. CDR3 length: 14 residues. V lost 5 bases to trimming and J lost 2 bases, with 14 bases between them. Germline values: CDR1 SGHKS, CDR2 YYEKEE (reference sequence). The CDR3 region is CASRPDPGPYEQYF. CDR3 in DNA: TGTGCCAGCAGGCCCGACCCAGGTCCCTACGAGCAGTACTTC.

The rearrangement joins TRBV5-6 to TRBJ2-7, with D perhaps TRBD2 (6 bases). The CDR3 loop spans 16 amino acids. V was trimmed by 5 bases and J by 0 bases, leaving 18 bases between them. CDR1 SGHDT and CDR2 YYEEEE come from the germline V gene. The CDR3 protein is CASSLRGPKISYEQYF. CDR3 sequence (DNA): TGTGCCAGCAGTCTGCGGGGACCCAAGATCTCCTACGAGCAGTACTTC.